This entry lists 6 T cell receptor beta chains sequenced from one sample in a study of T cell repertoires in cytomegalovirus infection. Antigens of these TCRs are unknown. TCRdb reprocessed the reads with MiXCR, giving one entry per CDR3 protein. The sample shows about 770,000 distinct CDR3 sequences, roughly 28% of them seen only once. The specimen comprised cultured CD8+ T cells from PBMCs, sampled from culture after CMV antigen stimulation. The receptors shown here come from a human donor in good health (CMV status not recorded). Some clones in this sample may be carry-over from other donors' samples.

In its sample, this clonotype was seen a few times. The chain links TRBV4-3 to TRBJ2-1, with TRBD2 matching 8 bases. The trim removed 1 base at V and 0 bases at J, leaving 8 bases unmatched. The germline gives CDR1 LGHNA, CDR2 YSLEER. The CDR3 has 18 amino acids. The CDR3 bases are TGCGCCAGCAGCCAAGGCGGCGGGGGGCCCCTCTCCTACAATGAGCAGTTCTTC. This codes for CASSQGGGGPLSYNEQFF.

This clonotype has a handful of counts. The chain links TRBV12-3 or TRBV12-4 to TRBJ1-1; tentatively, D is TRBD1 (5 bases). Trimming took off 7 bases at V and 4 bases at J, with 10 bases between the two ends. The length of the CDR3 is 12 residues. CDR3 sequence: CASIGRGTEAFF. The CDR3 DNA reads as TGTGCCAGCATTGGGAGGGGCACTGAAGCTTTCTTT.

The rearrangement links TRBV7-9 to TRBJ1-2; D perhaps matches TRBD1 (5 bases). CDR3 size: 14 residues. The V gene's germline CDR1 is SEHNR and CDR2 FQNEAQ (reference sequence). The ends were cut back, 1 base at V and 4 bases at J, with 10 bases in the middle. The DNA of the CDR3 is TGTGCCAGCAGCTTAGGCAGGGTATCCTATGGCTACACCTTC. Its protein product is CASSLGRVSYGYTF.

This clonotype was counted between two and nine times. The chain uses TRBV11-1 and TRBJ1-1, with a weak D call TRBD1 (5 bases). Deletions cut 1 base from V and 0 bases from J, with 12 bases between. The CDR3 is 16 residues long. CDR1 is SGHAT, CDR2 FQDESV, per germline (reference sequence). The CDR3 is CASSLVWGKMNTEAFF. The CDR3 DNA follows: TGTGCCAGCAGCTTAGTGTGGGGGAAGATGAACACTGAAGCTTTCTTT.

The chain couples TRBV6-6 to TRBJ1-3; TRBD1 agrees at 7 bases. The CDR3 is 14 amino acids. Germline-derived CDR1 and CDR2 are MNHNY and SVGAGI (reference sequence). V was pared by 6 bases and J by 3 bases, with 5 bases of the junction left unmatched. CDR3 residues: CASRIQGFGNTIYF. The CDR3 DNA follows: TGTGCCAGCAGAATACAGGGGTTTGGAAACACCATATATTTT.

The J gene is TRBJ2-7, the V gene TRBV4-1; D unresolved. Germline V gene lookup returns CDR1 MGHRA and CDR2 YSYEKL. V lost 2 bases, J lost 0 bases, and 14 bases lay in between. The CDR3 length is 16 residues. The CDR3 bases are TGCGCCAGCAGCCAAATCATTGGCGCCAGCTCCTACGAGCAGTACGTC. Its translation: CASSQIIGASSYEQYV.